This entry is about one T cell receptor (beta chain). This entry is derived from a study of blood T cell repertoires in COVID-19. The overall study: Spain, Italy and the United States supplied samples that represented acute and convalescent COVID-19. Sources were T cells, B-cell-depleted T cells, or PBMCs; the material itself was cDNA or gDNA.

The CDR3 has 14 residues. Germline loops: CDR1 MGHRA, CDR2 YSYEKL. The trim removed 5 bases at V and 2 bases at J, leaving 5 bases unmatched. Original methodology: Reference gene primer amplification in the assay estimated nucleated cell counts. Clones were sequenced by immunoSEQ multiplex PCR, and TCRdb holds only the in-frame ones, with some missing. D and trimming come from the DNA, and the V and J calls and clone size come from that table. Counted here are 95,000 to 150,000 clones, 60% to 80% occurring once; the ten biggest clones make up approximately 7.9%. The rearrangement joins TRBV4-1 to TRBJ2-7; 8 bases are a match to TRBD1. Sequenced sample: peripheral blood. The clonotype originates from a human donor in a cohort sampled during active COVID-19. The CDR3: CASSVTGQAYEQYF. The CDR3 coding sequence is TGCGCCAGCAGCGTAACGGGACAGGCCTACGAGCAGTACTTC.